These T cell receptor beta chains were read from a single sample in a study of cytomegalovirus exposure and HLA in healthy donors. Measured with immunoSEQ multiplex PCR; TCRdb has only the in-frame clones, and not every one. The repertoire has more than 150,000 clones, 60% to 80% of them found once; the top ten carry about 14%. The sequencing sample was made of PBMCs. The receptors here all came from a man aged 50-60 years in good health and CMV-seropositive. Each CDR3 is given with its conserved first and last residue. A D gene is named only where the DNA matches it firmly. Expanded clones get a size class; other rows say once, few or many, or leave the size out.

>TRBV29-1|TRBJ2-5|13|-|-
CSVDEPPGETQYF
TGCAGCGTTGATGAACCTCCCGGAGAGACCCAGTACTTC
>TRBV5-1|TRBJ2-1|16|TRBD1|-
CASSSSRDRGLGEQFF
TGCGCCAGCAGCTCCTCCCGGGACAGGGGGCTTGGTGAGCAGTTCTTC
>TRBV28|TRBJ1-4|16|-|-
CASSLWAGSSNEKLFF
TGTGCCAGCAGTTTATGGGCGGGGTCCTCTAATGAAAAACTGTTTTTT
>TRBV4-1|TRBJ2-1|12|-|-
CASSQDPGEQFF
TGCGCCAGCAGCCAAGATCCGGGGGAGCAGTTCTTC
>TRBV2|TRBJ2-7|13|-|-
CAVRGSVSYEQYF
TGTGCCGTCAGGGGTAGCGTCTCCTACGAGCAGTACTTC
>TRBV13|TRBJ1-6|14|-|-
CASSLKGINSPLHF
TGTGCCAGCAGCTTAAAGGGGATTAATTCACCCCTCCACTTT
>TRBV7-8|TRBJ2-5|17|TRBD2|-
CASSLIEWRGYQETQYF
TGTGCCAGCAGCTTAATAGAGTGGCGGGGGTACCAAGAGACCCAGTACTTC
>TRBV6-6|TRBJ2-7|15|-|few
CASSYTEDREGEQYF
TGTGCCAGCAGTTACACCGAGGACAGGGAGGGCGAGCAGTACTTC
>TRBV21-1|TRBJ2-2|20|-|-
CASSKVYAGLFYTNTGELFF
TGTGCCAGCAGCAAAGTATATGCAGGGCTTTTTTATACGAACACCGGGGAGCTGTTTTTT
>TRBV5-1|TRBJ2-1|18|TRBD2|few
CASSFRTSGGDSYNEQFF
TGCGCCAGCAGCTTCCGGACTAGCGGGGGGGACTCCTACAATGAGCAGTTCTTC
>TRBV4-1|TRBJ1-2|15|-|-
CASSRPRGGYYGYTF
TGCGCCAGCAGCCGGCCGAGGGGGGGCTACTATGGCTACACCTTC
>TRBV10-3|TRBJ1-4|13|-|few
CAISESPREKLFF
TGTGCCATCAGTGAGTCACCTCGGGAAAAACTGTTTTTT
>TRBV6-5|TRBJ1-2|14|-|few
CASSYSTVNYGYTF
TGTGCCAGCAGTTACTCGACAGTTAACTATGGCTACACCTTC
>TRBV7-8|TRBJ1-1|12|-|-
CASRGRGTEAFF
TGTGCCAGCAGAGGTAGGGGAACTGAAGCTTTCTTT
>TRBV29-1|TRBJ2-3|22|TRBD2|-
CSVEDPSPSIAGGAGGADTQYF
TGCAGCGTTGAAGATCCTTCCCCCTCCATAGCGGGGGGGGCTGGCGGTGCAGATACGCAGTATTTT
>TRBV9|TRBJ2-3|14|-|-
CASSVAFGPDTQYF
TGTGCCAGCAGCGTAGCTTTCGGTCCAGATACGCAGTATTTT
>TRBV7-9|TRBJ2-1|16|-|-
CASSSPQTGLNNEQFF
TGTGCCAGCAGCTCACCTCAGACGGGGTTAAACAATGAGCAGTTCTTC
>TRBV5-1|TRBJ2-3|16|TRBD2|once
CASSLPRSGGTDTQYF
TGCGCCAGCAGCCTCCCTCGTAGCGGGGGGACAGATACGCAGTATTTT
>TRBV6-1|TRBJ1-1|14|TRBD1|-
CASTDRGYGTEAFF
TGTGCCAGCACCGACAGGGGGTACGGGACTGAAGCTTTCTTT
>TRBV7-2|TRBJ2-7|11|-|-
CASSLLREQYF
TGTGCCAGCAGCCTGCTCCGGGAGCAGTACTTC
>TRBV25-1|TRBJ1-2|13|TRBD1|-
CASRGQANYGYTF
TGTGCCAGCAGAGGACAGGCTAACTATGGCTACACCTTC
>TRBV10-1|TRBJ2-7|14|-|few
CASAKMDSSYEQYF
TGCGCCAGCGCCAAGATGGACAGCTCCTACGAGCAGTACTTC
>TRBV4-3|TRBJ2-1|16|TRBD2|-
CASSPSGTSGVNEQFF
TGCGCCAGCAGCCCGTCCGGGACTAGCGGGGTAAATGAGCAGTTCTTC
>TRBV7-7|TRBJ2-1|13|-|-
CASSLGQSNEQFF
TGTGCCAGCAGCTTAGGACAGTCAAATGAGCAGTTCTTC
>TRBV12-5|TRBJ1-1|17|TRBD1|-
CASGEDRAVIGWTEAFF
TGTGCTAGTGGAGAGGACAGGGCCGTTATTGGGTGGACTGAAGCTTTCTTT
>TRBV5-1|TRBJ2-3|14|-|-
CASSFSTSTDTQYF
TGCGCCAGCAGCTTTTCCACTAGCACAGATACGCAGTATTTT
>TRBV15|TRBJ2-3|16|TRBD2|once
CATSRNQRGSTDTQYF
TGTGCCACCAGCAGGAACCAGCGGGGAAGCACAGATACGCAGTATTTT
>TRBV18|TRBJ1-2|15|-|-
CASSPPAQYDYGYTF
TGTGCCAGCTCACCACCGGCACAGTACGACTATGGCTACACCTTC
>TRBV4-1|TRBJ2-5|14|TRBD1|-
CASSLRQGVETQYF
TGCGCCAGCAGCCTAAGACAGGGGGTGGAGACCCAGTACTTC
>TRBV19|TRBJ2-3|13|-|-
CASSILGPDTQYF
TGTGCCAGTAGTATCCTAGGCCCAGATACGCAGTATTTT
>TRBV11-2|TRBJ2-5|15|TRBD2|-
CASSLSLAGQETQYF
TGTGCCAGCAGCTTATCCCTAGCGGGGCAAGAGACCCAGTACTTC
>TRBV29-1|TRBJ1-1|13|-|-
CSVEGRGMSEAFF
TGCAGCGTTGAAGGCAGGGGAATGTCTGAAGCTTTCTTT
>TRBV5-1|TRBJ1-2|15|TRBD1|-
CASSLWQGAGYGYTF
TGCGCCAGCAGCTTGTGGCAGGGGGCTGGCTATGGCTACACCTTC
>TRBV2|TRBJ2-2|16|TRBD2|-
CASSGSGGAVTGELFF
TGTGCCAGCAGTGGTAGCGGGGGGGCAGTTACCGGGGAGCTGTTTTTT
>TRBV9|TRBJ2-7|15|-|-
CASSVAPGAFSEQYF
TGTGCCAGCAGCGTAGCGCCAGGGGCGTTCAGCGAGCAGTACTTC
>TRBV7-8|TRBJ2-3|17|-|-
CASSLEGSRGATDTQYF
TGTGCCAGCAGCTTAGAAGGTTCCAGGGGGGCCACAGATACGCAGTATTTT
>TRBV7-3|TRBJ2-3|15|-|once
CASSLLGTSTDTQYF
TGTGCCAGCAGCTTACTAGGGACATCCACAGATACGCAGTATTTT
>TRBV9|TRBJ1-5|16|-|-
CASSADGGLADQPQHF
TGTGCCAGCAGCGCAGATGGGGGGTTGGCCGATCAGCCCCAGCATTTT
>TRBV6-1|TRBJ1-1|13|-|-
CASSRQENTEAFF
TGTGCCAGCAGTAGACAGGAGAACACTGAAGCTTTCTTT
>TRBV7-3|TRBJ2-2|14|TRBD1|-
CASSRDRDTGELFF
TGTGCCAGCAGCCGGGACAGGGACACCGGGGAGCTGTTTTTT
>TRBV6-5|TRBJ1-1|14|-|-
CASSRGGAKTEAFF
TGTGCCAGCAGTCGGGGGGGGGCGAAGACTGAAGCTTTCTTT
>TRBV6-5|TRBJ1-4|14|-|-
CASSSPGTNEKLFF
TGTGCCAGCAGCTCCCCCGGAACTAATGAAAAACTGTTTTTT
>TRBV7-3|TRBJ2-1|13|-|-
CASSLRPRGEQFF
TGTGCCAGCAGCCTCCGACCCAGGGGTGAGCAGTTCTTC
>TRBV5-1|TRBJ1-5|15|TRBD1|-
CASSPGTGSNQPQHF
TGCGCCAGCAGCCCCGGGACAGGCAGCAATCAGCCCCAGCATTTT
>TRBV7-2|TRBJ2-3|16|TRBD2|-
CASSTGLAGGTDTQYF
TGTGCCAGCAGCACGGGACTAGCGGGGGGTACAGATACGCAGTATTTT
>TRBV5-1|TRBJ2-7|14|-|few
CASSPSTVIYEQYF
TGCGCCAGCAGTCCCTCGACAGTCATCTACGAGCAGTACTTC
>TRBV7-9|TRBJ1-2|15|-|-
CASSLALALTLDYTF
TGTGCCAGCAGCTTAGCGCTGGCCCTCACCCTTGACTACACCTTC
>TRBV2|TRBJ1-4|15|TRBD1|few
CASIGQGARLEKLFF
TGTGCCAGCATCGGACAGGGGGCGCGCCTTGAAAAACTGTTTTTT
>TRBV30|TRBJ1-5|15|-|once
CAWSPRGGGRQPQHF
TGTGCCTGGAGTCCCCGAGGGGGGGGCCGCCAGCCCCAGCATTTT
>TRBV2|TRBJ1-5|15|-|-
CASRSTDNSNQPQHF
TGTGCCAGCAGGTCGACAGATAATAGCAATCAGCCCCAGCATTTT
>TRBV28|TRBJ1-2|14|TRBD1|few
CASSTGQGAWGYTF
TGTGCCAGCAGCACGGGACAGGGGGCATGGGGCTACACCTTC
>TRBV13|TRBJ2-1|15|TRBD1|-
CASSPGQGPYNEQFF
TGTGCCAGCAGCCCGGGACAGGGACCCTACAATGAGCAGTTCTTC
>TRBV6-1|TRBJ2-7|16|TRBD1|-
CASSGNYRDRSYEQYF
TGTGCCAGCAGTGGAAACTACAGGGACAGGTCCTACGAGCAGTACTTC
>TRBV28|TRBJ1-2|13|-|-
CASSLLGGLGYTF
TGTGCCAGCAGTTTATTAGGGGGTTTGGGCTACACCTTC
>TRBV6-1|TRBJ2-7|15|TRBD2|-
CASSLGLAGTYEQYF
TGTGCCAGCAGCTTGGGACTAGCGGGGACCTACGAGCAGTACTTC
>TRBV5-6|TRBJ1-2|15|-|-
CASSLYLVANYGYTF
TGTGCCAGCAGCTTGTATCTCGTAGCTAACTATGGCTACACCTTC
>TRBV29-1|TRBJ2-5|14|-|-
CSVEDWVGGQTQYF
TGCAGCGTTGAAGATTGGGTGGGAGGACAAACCCAGTACTTC
>TRBV7-8|TRBJ1-1|14|-|once
CASSFVRLNTEAFF
TGTGCCAGCAGCTTTGTGAGATTGAACACTGAAGCTTTCTTT
>TRBV5-1|TRBJ1-2|13|-|-
CASSPEATYGYTF
TGCGCCAGCAGCCCTGAGGCCACCTATGGCTACACCTTC